The 5 T cell receptor beta chains given below trace back to one sample, sequenced in a study of T cell responses to AZD1222 COVID-19 vaccine. Sequencing was performed with immunoSEQ multiplex PCR; in TCRdb, only in-frame clones are kept and a portion is missing. The data hold about 160,000 clones, with around 92% observed a single time. The specimen comprised peripheral blood, sampled on day 0 of MenACWY control vaccination. Source of these receptors: an adult in good health.

This clone appeared a single time. The chain joins TRBV3-1 (or the pseudogene TRBV3-2) to TRBJ2-3; D not resolved. The ends were cut back, 5 bases at V and 1 base at J, with 4 bases in the middle. The CDR3 loop spans 12 amino acids. Germline V CDR1 and CDR2: LGHDT, YNNKEL (reference sequence). CDR3 sequence: CASSSRTDTQYF. The CDR3 DNA reads TGTGCCAGCAGCTCCCGCACAGATACGCAGTATTTT.

This clone was seen a single time. This sequence joins TRBV25-1 and TRBJ2-5; unclear D gene. The CDR3 sequence is 12 residues long. Germline CDR1 MGHDK, CDR2 SYGVNS. V lost 6 bases and J lost 5, with 10 bases in between. The CDR3 DNA sequence: TGTGCCAGCAGATCTTTTTTGGAGACCCAGTACTTC. Protein: CASRSFLETQYF.

The rearrangement joins TRBV7-3 to TRBJ2-3, with TRBD2 matching 13 bases. This CDR3 region has 16 residues. CDR1 SGHTA and CDR2 FQGTGA come from the germline V gene. Germline trimming cut 5 bases from V and 5 bases from J; bases unmatched to any gene: 7. Here the CDR3 reads CASSATSGRAGDTQYF. The DNA for the CDR3 is TGTGCCAGCAGCGCAACTAGCGGGAGGGCGGGAGATACGCAGTATTTT.

The chain recombines TRBV1 with TRBJ2-7; the listed D gene, TRBD2, was not tested against the DNA. TRBV1 is flagged as a pseudogene. CDR3 length: 15 amino acids. The CDR3 loop reads CTSSQPSGFTYEQYF. CDR3 nucleotide sequence: TGCACCAGCAGCCAACCTAGCGGGTTTACCTACGAGCAGTACTTC.

The gene calls are TRBV18 and TRBJ2-7; D ambiguous. The CDR3 runs 13 residues. V shed 4 bases and J shed 3 bases, with 10 bases lying between them. Germline CDR1 and CDR2: KGHSH and LQKENI. CDR3: CASSLPTVYEQYF. The CDR3 DNA is TGTGCCAGCTCACTCCCGACTGTCTACGAGCAGTACTTC.